This record covers a single TCR beta chain. The antigen is unknown. The PCR used 60 Vbeta and 13 Jbeta primers. Repertoires were generated with immunoSEQ multiplex PCR, while TCRdb's copy carries only in-frame clones and drops some. The sample holds about 130,000 clones, 76% seen once. The data belong to a study of cytomegalovirus exposure and HLA in healthy donors. Study context: Among around 170 million T cells, an earlier analysis found 95 million to 140 million unique TCR beta sequences. Whole-study findings and limits: Later analysis showed TCR association rates varying by HLA locus, highest for DRB1 and lowest for HLA-C.

From germline, CDR1 is LNHDA and CDR2 SQIVND (reference sequence). CDR3 length equals 20 residues. Losses at the gene ends were 3 bases for V and 9 bases for J; bases not matched to a gene: 22. The specimen was PBMCs. The source is a man aged 35 to 55 in good health and CMV-seronegative. The chain combines TRBV19 with TRBJ2-1; 11 bases line up with TRBD2. The CDR3 DNA reads TGTGCCAGTAGTATGTATGTAGGAGGGACTAGCGGTACGTCGATCTCTGAGCAGTTCTTC. Its protein is CASSMYVGGTSGTSISEQFF.